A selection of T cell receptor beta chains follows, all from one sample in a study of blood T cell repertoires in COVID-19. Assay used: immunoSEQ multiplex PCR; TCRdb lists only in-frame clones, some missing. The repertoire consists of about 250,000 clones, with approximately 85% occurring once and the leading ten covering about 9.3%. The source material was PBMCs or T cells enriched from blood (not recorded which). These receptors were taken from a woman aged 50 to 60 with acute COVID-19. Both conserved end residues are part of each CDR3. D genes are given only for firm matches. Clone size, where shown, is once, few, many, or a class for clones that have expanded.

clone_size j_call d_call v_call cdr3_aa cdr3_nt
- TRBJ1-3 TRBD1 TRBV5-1 CASSWTGASSGNTIYF TGCGCCAGCAGCTGGACAGGGGCCTCCTCTGGAAACACCATATATTTT
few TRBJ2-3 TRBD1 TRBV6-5 CASSRDRGTDTQYF TGTGCCAGCAGTCGGGACAGGGGCACAGATACGCAGTATTTT
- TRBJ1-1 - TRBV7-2 CASSLVGRGTEAFF TGTGCCAGCAGCTTAGTAGGAAGGGGCACTGAAGCTTTCTTT
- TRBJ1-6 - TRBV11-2 CASSLERRESPLHF TGTGCCAGCAGCTTAGAGAGAAGAGAGTCACCCCTCCACTTT
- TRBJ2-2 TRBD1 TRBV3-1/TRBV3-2 CASSRQGAAGELFF TGTGCCAGCAGCCGACAGGGGGCCGCCGGGGAGCTGTTTTTT
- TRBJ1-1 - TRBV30 CAWSSSGFTEAFF TGTGCCTGGAGTTCCTCAGGGTTCACTGAAGCTTTCTTT
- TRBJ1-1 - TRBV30 CAWSDEAVNTEAFF TGTGCCTGGAGTGACGAGGCTGTGAACACTGAAGCTTTCTTT
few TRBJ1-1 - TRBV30 CAWSVQRNGEAFF TGTGCCTGGAGTGTTCAGAGGAACGGTGAAGCTTTCTTT
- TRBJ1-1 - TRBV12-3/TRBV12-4 CASRPWGDTEAFF TGTGCCAGCAGGCCTTGGGGGGACACTGAAGCTTTCTTT
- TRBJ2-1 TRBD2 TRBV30 CAGTSGGAYNEQFF TGTGCCGGGACTAGCGGGGGGGCTTACAATGAGCAGTTCTTC
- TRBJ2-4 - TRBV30 CAWSVRGGFSGRGIQYF TGTGCCTGGAGTGTACGAGGGGGCTTCTCCGGGCGGGGCATTCAGTACTTC
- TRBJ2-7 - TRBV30 CAWEYSSSEQYF TGTGCCTGGGAGTACAGTAGTTCGGAGCAGTACTTC
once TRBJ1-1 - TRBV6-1 CASSEFTHLAFF TGTGCCAGCAGTGAATTTACACATCTGGCTTTCTTT
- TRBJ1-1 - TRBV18 CASSPQTAGGLNTEAFF TGTGCCAGCTCACCACAAACTGCGGGAGGGTTGAACACTGAAGCTTTCTTT
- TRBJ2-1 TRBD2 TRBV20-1 CSASKGTSGHNEQFF TGCAGTGCAAGTAAGGGGACTAGCGGCCACAATGAGCAGTTCTTC
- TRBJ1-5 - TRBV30 CAWRGDRLDQPQHF TGTGCCTGGAGAGGTGACAGGTTAGATCAGCCCCAGCATTTT
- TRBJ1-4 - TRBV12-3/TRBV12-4 CASTRPDSEKLFF TGTGCCAGCACCCGCCCGGACAGCGAGAAACTGTTTTTT
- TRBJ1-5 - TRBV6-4 CASSVYSNQPQHF TGTGCCAGCAGTGTATATAGCAATCAGCCCCAGCATTTT
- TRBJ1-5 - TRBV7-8 CASSPEQGNNQPQHF TGTGCCAGCAGCCCAGAACAGGGAAACAATCAGCCCCAGCATTTT
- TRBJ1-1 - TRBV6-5 CASSSRDRKDTEAFF TGTGCCAGCAGTTCTCGAGACAGGAAGGACACTGAAGCTTTCTTT
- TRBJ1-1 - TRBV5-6 CASSLAYGEGNTEAFF TGTGCCAGCAGCTTGGCCTACGGGGAGGGGAACACTGAAGCTTTCTTT
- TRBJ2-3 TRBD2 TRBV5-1 CASSHPTSGGSFTDTQYF TGCGCCAGCAGCCACCCGACTAGCGGGGGCTCTTTCACAGATACGCAGTATTTT
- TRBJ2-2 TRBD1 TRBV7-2 CASRAGTGYTGELFF TGTGCCAGCAGAGCCGGGACAGGGTACACCGGGGAGCTGTTTTTT
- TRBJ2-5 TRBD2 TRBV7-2 CASSPAGSGGAAGVQYF TGTGCCAGCAGCCCGGCGGGGAGCGGGGGGGCAGCCGGGGTCCAGTACTTC
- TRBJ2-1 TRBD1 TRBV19 CASTTDRASYNEQFF TGTGCCAGTACGACGGACAGGGCCTCCTACAATGAGCAGTTCTTC
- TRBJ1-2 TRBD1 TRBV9 CASSLTGANYGYTF TGTGCCAGCAGCTTGACAGGGGCTAACTATGGCTACACCTTC
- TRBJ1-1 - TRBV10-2 CASREQGKAFF TGCGCCAGCAGGGAACAGGGTAAAGCTTTCTTT
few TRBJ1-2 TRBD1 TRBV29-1 CSVEWSRDSSNYGYTF TGCAGCGTTGAATGGTCGCGGGACAGTTCTAACTATGGCTACACCTTC
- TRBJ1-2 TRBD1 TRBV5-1 CASSLDGTVYGYTF TGCGCCAGCAGCTTGGACGGGACAGTCTATGGCTACACCTTC
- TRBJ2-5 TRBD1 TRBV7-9 CASSHRDRGPQETQYF TGTGCCAGCAGCCACCGGGACAGGGGGCCCCAAGAGACCCAGTACTTC
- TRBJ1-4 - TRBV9 CASSPSIQLEEKLFF TGTGCCAGCAGCCCCTCCATCCAGCTAGAGGAAAAACTGTTTTTT
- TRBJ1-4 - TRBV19 CASSRSGVVSTNEKLFF TGTGCCAGTAGTAGGTCGGGGGTTGTTTCAACTAATGAAAAACTGTTTTTT
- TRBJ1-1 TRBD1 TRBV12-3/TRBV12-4 CASIPGTGGAFF TGTGCCAGCATTCCCGGGACAGGGGGAGCTTTCTTT
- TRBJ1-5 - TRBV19 CASRRKRDGNQPQHF TGTGCCAGTAGGCGGAAGCGGGACGGCAATCAGCCCCAGCATTTT
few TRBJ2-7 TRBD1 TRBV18 CASSPWDSSYEQYF TGTGCCAGCTCACCCTGGGACAGTTCCTACGAGCAGTACTTC
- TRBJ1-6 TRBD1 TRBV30 CAWGTALYSPLHF TGTGCCTGGGGGACAGCATTATATTCACCCCTCCACTTT
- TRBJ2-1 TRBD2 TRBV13 CASSLGLAGFSSYNEQFF TGTGCCAGCAGTTTGGGACTAGCGGGGTTCAGCTCCTACAATGAGCAGTTCTTC
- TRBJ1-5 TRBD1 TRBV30 CAWSLQGVSNQPQHF TGTGCCTGGAGCCTTCAGGGGGTAAGCAATCAGCCCCAGCATTTT
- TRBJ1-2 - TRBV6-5 CYCSAGYGYTF TGTTACTGCTCCGCGGGCTATGGCTACACCTTC
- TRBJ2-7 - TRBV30 CACHNSRGGPSYEQYF TGTGCCTGTCACAATAGCCGAGGGGGACCATCCTACGAGCAGTACTTC
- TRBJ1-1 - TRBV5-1 CASSLVSGGRNTEAFF TGCGCCAGCAGCTTGGTGTCAGGAGGCCGGAACACTGAAGCTTTCTTT
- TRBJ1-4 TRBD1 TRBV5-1 CASSFRQGTNEKLFF TGCGCCAGCAGCTTTCGACAGGGAACTAATGAAAAACTGTTTTTT
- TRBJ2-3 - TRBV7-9 CASSLDLGLNTDTQYF TGTGCCAGCAGCTTAGATCTGGGACTGAACACAGATACGCAGTATTTT
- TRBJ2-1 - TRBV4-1 CASSQAYFTVSSYNEQFF TGCGCCAGCAGCCAAGCCTACTTTACAGTCTCCTCCTACAATGAGCAGTTCTTC
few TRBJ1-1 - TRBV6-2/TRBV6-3 CASSYGRWGTEAFF TGTGCCAGCAGTTACGGGAGATGGGGCACTGAAGCTTTCTTT
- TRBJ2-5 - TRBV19 CASSSAAQETQYF TGTGCCAGTAGTAGCGCGGCTCAAGAGACCCAGTACTTC
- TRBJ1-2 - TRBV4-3 CASSQERTGWSGYTF TGCGCCAGCAGCCAAGAACGTACAGGGTGGTCTGGCTACACCTTC
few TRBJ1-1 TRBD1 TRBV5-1 CASSWGQDQAFF TGCGCCAGCAGCTGGGGACAGGATCAAGCTTTCTTT
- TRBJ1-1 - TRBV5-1 CASSLEGRDTEAFF TGCGCCAGCAGCTTGGAGGGGCGTGACACTGAAGCTTTCTTT
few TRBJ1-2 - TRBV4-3 CASSQERGGGLGYGYTF TGCGCCAGCAGCCAAGAGCGCGGCGGGGGCCTAGGGTATGGCTACACCTTC
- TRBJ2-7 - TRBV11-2 CASSLGGGSYEQYF TGTGCCAGCAGCTTAGGGGGAGGCTCCTACGAGCAGTACTTT
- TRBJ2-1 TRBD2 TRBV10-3 CAISGEGLGNEQFF TGTGCCATCAGTGGGGAGGGGCTGGGGAATGAGCAGTTCTTC
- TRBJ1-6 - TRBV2 CASWTENKGNSPLHF TGTGCCAGCTGGACAGAAAATAAGGGGAATTCACCCCTCCACTTT
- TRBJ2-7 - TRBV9 CASGSGLYEQYF TGTGCCAGCGGGTCAGGACTCTACGAGCAGTACTTC
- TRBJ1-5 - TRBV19 CASSTPRRGDNQPQHF TGTGCCAGTAGTACCCCTCGGCGCGGAGACAATCAGCCCCAGCATTTT
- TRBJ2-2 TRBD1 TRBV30 CAWTWGQGRIGELFF TGTGCCTGGACCTGGGGACAGGGGAGAATCGGGGAGCTGTTTTTT
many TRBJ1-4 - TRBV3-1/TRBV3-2 CASSPPSREKLFF TGTGCCAGCAGCCCTCCTTCCAGGGAAAAACTGTTTTTT